This T cell receptor beta chain was identified during a study of blood T cell repertoires in COVID-19. Study-wide background: The origin of the acute and convalescent COVID-19 samples was the United States, Italy and Spain. PBMCs, B-cell-depleted T cells, or T cells were the source of the cDNA or gDNA that made up the material.

As to this clone: At the DNA level, this CDR3 is encoded by other sequences in the same sample as well.

During active infection, Seattle patients enrolled and were then monitored through disease. Libraries were prepared by immunoSEQ multiplex PCR; TCRdb keeps only in-frame clonotypes and omits some of them. The sample has some 180,000 clones, 75% to 85% seen once; the top ten hold approximately 12%. The V gene end was trimmed by 5 bases and the J gene end by 2 bases; junction bases not matched to a gene: 2. Germline CDR1 is LNHDA and CDR2 is SQIVND (reference sequence). The CDR3 extends over 14 amino acids. Sequenced input: peripheral blood. The sequence was obtained from a woman aged 80 or over with COVID-19, enrolled during active disease. This sequence joins TRBV19 and TRBJ1-3; 8 bases agree with TRBD1. This chain's CDR3 is CASSPGGTGNTIYF. Written as DNA, the CDR3 is TGTGCCAGTAGTCCAGGGGGCACTGGAAACACCATATATTTT.